Listed below are T cell receptor beta chains from one sample, sequenced in a study of blood T cell repertoires in COVID-19. Assay: immunoSEQ multiplex PCR; the TCRdb copy retains only in-frame clones and omits some. The sample gives about 210,000 clones, roughly 88% of which show up once; under 2.5% is in the top ten. Sequencing used PBMCs or T cells enriched from blood (not recorded which). Receptors originate from a woman aged 40 to 50 with acute COVID-19. CDR3s include the opening cysteine and the closing phenylalanine or tryptophan. The order of the fields is CDR3 protein, CDR3 DNA, J gene, CDR3 length, clone size, V gene, D gene. The D gene is left open where the match is weak. Size tells how often a clone was seen (once, few, many) or the class of an expanded clone, and some rows leave it out.

cdr3_aa: CASSLLAGPETQYF
cdr3_nt: TGTGCCAGCAGTCTACTAGCGGGACCAGAGACCCAGTACTTC
j_call: TRBJ2-5
cdr3_length: 14
clone_size: -
v_call: TRBV2
d_call: TRBD2

cdr3_aa: CASSEAPGVYGYTF
cdr3_nt: TGTGCCAGCAGTGAAGCCCCGGGTGTCTATGGCTACACCTTC
j_call: TRBJ1-2
cdr3_length: 14
clone_size: -
v_call: TRBV2
d_call: -

cdr3_aa: CASSLGSSGRNEQFF
cdr3_nt: TGTGCCAGCAGCTTAGGGTCTAGCGGGAGGAATGAGCAGTTCTTC
j_call: TRBJ2-1
cdr3_length: 15
clone_size: few
v_call: TRBV7-2
d_call: TRBD2

cdr3_aa: CATSLRTLNEKLFF
cdr3_nt: TGTGCCACCAGCCTGAGGACACTTAATGAAAAACTGTTTTTT
j_call: TRBJ1-4
cdr3_length: 14
clone_size: -
v_call: TRBV15
d_call: -

cdr3_aa: CASRGSGQLKTQYF
cdr3_nt: TGCGCCAGCAGGGGGTCAGGACAGTTAAAGACCCAGTACTTC
j_call: TRBJ2-5
cdr3_length: 14
clone_size: -
v_call: TRBV10-2
d_call: -

cdr3_aa: CASSPDGARETQYF
cdr3_nt: TGTGCCAGCAGCCCGGATGGGGCTCGAGAGACCCAGTACTTC
j_call: TRBJ2-5
cdr3_length: 14
clone_size: -
v_call: TRBV5-4
d_call: -

cdr3_aa: CAHGQGSYEQYF
cdr3_nt: TGTGCACACGGACAGGGTTCCTACGAGCAGTACTTC
j_call: TRBJ2-7
cdr3_length: 12
clone_size: -
v_call: TRBV30
d_call: TRBD1

cdr3_aa: CASSYSGTGGRETQYF
cdr3_nt: TGTGCCAGCAGTTACTCCGGGACAGGGGGTCGAGAGACCCAGTACTTC
j_call: TRBJ2-5
cdr3_length: 16
clone_size: -
v_call: TRBV6-2/TRBV6-3
d_call: TRBD1

cdr3_aa: CASSPSPRTLRGADYGYTF
cdr3_nt: TGTGCCAGCAGCCCTTCCCCACGAACACTCCGGGGGGCGGACTATGGCTACACCTTC
j_call: TRBJ1-2
cdr3_length: 19
clone_size: -
v_call: TRBV9
d_call: -

cdr3_aa: CASSLLGLAGGRNEQFF
cdr3_nt: TGTGCCAGCAGCTTATTAGGACTAGCGGGGGGGAGAAATGAGCAGTTCTTC
j_call: TRBJ2-1
cdr3_length: 17
clone_size: -
v_call: TRBV7-9
d_call: TRBD2

cdr3_aa: CASSPWTGGTEAFF
cdr3_nt: TGTGCCAGCAGCCCATGGACAGGGGGCACTGAAGCTTTCTTT
j_call: TRBJ1-1
cdr3_length: 14
clone_size: -
v_call: TRBV4-2
d_call: TRBD1

cdr3_aa: CARATGQGRGYTF
cdr3_nt: TGTGCCCGGGCGACGGGACAGGGCCGTGGCTACACCTTC
j_call: TRBJ1-2
cdr3_length: 13
clone_size: -
v_call: TRBV30
d_call: TRBD1

cdr3_aa: CASSLRTGVSTDTQYF
cdr3_nt: TGCGCCAGCAGCCTGAGGACAGGGGTTAGCACAGATACGCAGTATTTT
j_call: TRBJ2-3
cdr3_length: 16
clone_size: -
v_call: TRBV4-1
d_call: TRBD1

cdr3_aa: CASSILEGNQPQHF
cdr3_nt: TGTGCCAGTAGTATACTAGAGGGCAATCAGCCCCAGCATTTT
j_call: TRBJ1-5
cdr3_length: 14
clone_size: -
v_call: TRBV19
d_call: -

cdr3_aa: CASQLRRDRGTEAFF
cdr3_nt: TGCGCCAGCCAGCTACGGCGGGACAGGGGCACTGAAGCTTTCTTT
j_call: TRBJ1-1
cdr3_length: 15
clone_size: -
v_call: TRBV5-1
d_call: TRBD1

cdr3_aa: CASNRESNSPLHF
cdr3_nt: TGTGCCAGCAATAGGGAGTCTAATTCACCCCTCCACTTT
j_call: TRBJ1-6
cdr3_length: 13
clone_size: -
v_call: TRBV2
d_call: -

cdr3_aa: CASSLGGPGTGELFF
cdr3_nt: TGTGCCAGCAGCTTAGGAGGGCCAGGCACCGGGGAGCTGTTTTTT
j_call: TRBJ2-2
cdr3_length: 15
clone_size: -
v_call: TRBV11-2
d_call: -

cdr3_aa: CASSMGQRVSNQPQHF
cdr3_nt: TGTGCCAGCAGCATGGGACAGCGGGTAAGCAATCAGCCCCAGCATTTT
j_call: TRBJ1-5
cdr3_length: 16
clone_size: -
v_call: TRBV2
d_call: TRBD1

cdr3_aa: CATSDRAGYTDTQYF
cdr3_nt: TGTGCCACCAGTGACAGAGCGGGTTACACAGATACGCAGTATTTT
j_call: TRBJ2-3
cdr3_length: 15
clone_size: -
v_call: TRBV24-1
d_call: -

cdr3_aa: CASSSGGQGGTEAFF
cdr3_nt: TGTGCCAGCAGTTCGGGGGGACAGGGTGGGACTGAAGCTTTCTTT
j_call: TRBJ1-1
cdr3_length: 15
clone_size: -
v_call: TRBV6-5
d_call: TRBD1

cdr3_aa: CASSTPQETQYF
cdr3_nt: TGTGCCAGCAGTACACCCCAAGAGACCCAGTACTTC
j_call: TRBJ2-5
cdr3_length: 12
clone_size: few
v_call: TRBV5-4
d_call: -

cdr3_aa: CASSPPQGASETQYF
cdr3_nt: TGTGCCAGTTCCCCCCCCCAGGGGGCTTCGGAGACCCAGTACTTC
j_call: TRBJ2-5
cdr3_length: 15
clone_size: -
v_call: TRBV25-1
d_call: TRBD1

cdr3_aa: CASTGTGGRMNTEAFF
cdr3_nt: TGTGCCAGCACCGGGACAGGGGGACGCATGAACACTGAAGCTTTCTTT
j_call: TRBJ1-1
cdr3_length: 16
clone_size: -
v_call: TRBV7-9
d_call: TRBD1

cdr3_aa: CASSSGLAGGPGETQYF
cdr3_nt: TGTGCTAGCAGTTCCGGACTAGCGGGAGGGCCGGGAGAGACCCAGTACTTC
j_call: TRBJ2-5
cdr3_length: 17
clone_size: -
v_call: TRBV7-7
d_call: TRBD2

cdr3_aa: CASSLFLANTDTQYF
cdr3_nt: TGTGCCAGCAGCCTCTTCCTGGCAAATACAGATACGCAGTATTTT
j_call: TRBJ2-3
cdr3_length: 15
clone_size: few
v_call: TRBV7-2
d_call: -

cdr3_aa: CASSGQETQYF
cdr3_nt: TGCGCCAGCAGTGGACAGGAGACCCAGTACTTC
j_call: TRBJ2-5
cdr3_length: 11
clone_size: -
v_call: TRBV10-2
d_call: -

cdr3_aa: CASSPGTEEKLFF
cdr3_nt: TGTGCCAGCTCACCCGGGACTGAGGAAAAACTGTTTTTT
j_call: TRBJ1-4
cdr3_length: 13
clone_size: few
v_call: TRBV18
d_call: -

cdr3_aa: CAWKREETQYF
cdr3_nt: TGTGCCTGGAAGAGGGAAGAGACCCAGTACTTC
j_call: TRBJ2-5
cdr3_length: 11
clone_size: few
v_call: TRBV30
d_call: -

cdr3_aa: CASSLGRGFYEQYF
cdr3_nt: TGCGCCAGCAGCTTGGGGAGGGGCTTTTACGAGCAGTACTTC
j_call: TRBJ2-7
cdr3_length: 14
clone_size: once
v_call: TRBV5-1
d_call: -

cdr3_aa: CASSQRETQYF
cdr3_nt: TGCGCCAGCAGCCAACGAGAGACCCAGTACTTC
j_call: TRBJ2-5
cdr3_length: 11
clone_size: once
v_call: TRBV4-1
d_call: -

cdr3_aa: CASSGTRSYNEQFF
cdr3_nt: TGTGCCAGCAGCGGGACTAGATCCTACAATGAGCAGTTCTTC
j_call: TRBJ2-1
cdr3_length: 14
clone_size: -
v_call: TRBV6-5
d_call: TRBD2

cdr3_aa: CASSPGTANQPQHF
cdr3_nt: TGCGCCAGCAGCCCGGGGACAGCGAATCAGCCCCAGCATTTT
j_call: TRBJ1-5
cdr3_length: 14
clone_size: -
v_call: TRBV5-1
d_call: TRBD1

cdr3_aa: CAWIPEGQINSPLHF
cdr3_nt: TGTGCCTGGATCCCCGAGGGACAGATCAATTCACCCCTCCACTTT
j_call: TRBJ1-6
cdr3_length: 15
clone_size: -
v_call: TRBV30
d_call: TRBD1

cdr3_aa: CASSQESLAGGEQFF
cdr3_nt: TGTGCCAGCAGCCAAGAGAGTCTGGCGGGGGGTGAGCAGTTCTTC
j_call: TRBJ2-1
cdr3_length: 15
clone_size: -
v_call: TRBV3-1/TRBV3-2
d_call: TRBD2

cdr3_aa: CASSLISSGNTIYF
cdr3_nt: TGTGCCAGCAGCTTAATTAGCTCTGGAAACACCATATATTTT
j_call: TRBJ1-3
cdr3_length: 14
clone_size: -
v_call: TRBV7-2
d_call: -

cdr3_aa: CAWSLPGRGGTQYF
cdr3_nt: TGTGCCTGGAGTTTACCCGGCCGCGGAGGGACCCAGTACTTC
j_call: TRBJ2-5
cdr3_length: 14
clone_size: -
v_call: TRBV30
d_call: -

cdr3_aa: CALDTELGHKNQPQHF
cdr3_nt: TGCGCCCTCGACACCGAATTGGGACATAAAAATCAGCCCCAGCATTTT
j_call: TRBJ1-5
cdr3_length: 16
clone_size: -
v_call: TRBV10-1
d_call: -

cdr3_aa: CASSYSSNEQFF
cdr3_nt: TGTGCCAGCAGTTACTCCAGCAATGAGCAGTTCTTC
j_call: TRBJ2-1
cdr3_length: 12
clone_size: -
v_call: TRBV6-2/TRBV6-3
d_call: -

cdr3_aa: CASRSGVSYNEQFF
cdr3_nt: TGTGCCAGCAGAAGCGGGGTCTCCTACAATGAGCAGTTCTTC
j_call: TRBJ2-1
cdr3_length: 14
clone_size: -
v_call: TRBV27
d_call: TRBD2

cdr3_aa: CASSSTANYGYTF
cdr3_nt: TGTGCCAGCAGTTCGACAGCTAACTATGGCTACACCTTC
j_call: TRBJ1-2
cdr3_length: 13
clone_size: -
v_call: TRBV12-3/TRBV12-4
d_call: -

cdr3_aa: CASSSDTGGSGYTF
cdr3_nt: TGCGCCAGCAGTTCCGATACAGGGGGCTCTGGCTACACCTTC
j_call: TRBJ1-2
cdr3_length: 14
clone_size: -
v_call: TRBV5-1
d_call: TRBD1

cdr3_aa: CASSPRGGVQETQYF
cdr3_nt: TGTGCCAGCTCACCAAGAGGAGGGGTCCAAGAGACCCAGTACTTC
j_call: TRBJ2-5
cdr3_length: 15
clone_size: -
v_call: TRBV18
d_call: -

cdr3_aa: CASSGLTGGYTF
cdr3_nt: TGTGCCAGCAGCGGACTGACAGGAGGCTACACCTTC
j_call: TRBJ1-2
cdr3_length: 12
clone_size: -
v_call: TRBV5-5
d_call: -